One sample yielded the 27 T cell receptor beta chains listed below, sequenced in a study of cytomegalovirus exposure and HLA in healthy donors. Primers for the PCR totalled 60 Vbeta and 13 Jbeta. Profiled with immunoSEQ multiplex PCR; TCRdb holds only in-frame clones, not every one. The profile shows some 120,000 clones, over 60% of them singletons. Source material: PBMCs. These receptors were taken from a man younger than 40 in good health and CMV-seronegative.

V gene TRBV11-2 combines with J gene TRBJ2-7, with D uncertain. The CDR3 consists of 12 residues. V lost 5 bases to trimming and J lost 4 bases, with 9 bases between them. Germline V gene sequence: CDR1 SGHAT, CDR2 FQNNGV. In DNA form, the CDR3 reads TGTGCCAGCAGCCTCCAGGCTTACGAGCAGTACTTC. Protein: CASSLQAYEQYF.

Only a few counts were recorded for this clone. V usage is TRBV14 and J usage is TRBJ1-2; 7 bases are shared with TRBD1. V shed 4 bases and J 4 bases; nucleotides not matched to a gene: 12. This CDR3 comprises 16 residues. CDR1 and CDR2 from the germline V gene are SGHDN and FVKESK. The chain's CDR3 is CASSPLVGGQPYGYTF. The CDR3 nucleotides are TGTGCCAGCAGCCCGCTGGTAGGGGGACAGCCCTATGGCTACACCTTC.

The rearrangement uses TRBV5-6 and TRBJ2-1; TRBD1 might be the D (5 bases). The CDR3 consists of 15 residues. V was shortened by 4 bases and J by 8 bases, with 19 bases between the two germline ends. The germline V gene encodes CDR1 SGHDT and CDR2 YYEEEE. The CDR3 protein is CASSQAWGSTDEQFF. CDR3 sequence (DNA): TGTGCCAGCAGCCAGGCCTGGGGCTCTACGGATGAGCAGTTCTTC.

This clone was detected once. The chain joins TRBV27 to TRBJ2-7; 9 nucleotides align to TRBD2. Germline V gene sequence: CDR1 MNHEY, CDR2 SMNVEV (reference sequence). The CDR3 totals 15 residues. The trim removed 3 bases at V and 4 bases at J, leaving 7 bases unmatched. The CDR3: CASSFLPREGYEQYF. The DNA for the CDR3 is TGTGCCAGCAGTTTTCTCCCGCGGGAGGGTTACGAGCAGTACTTC.

The genes are TRBV4-3 and TRBJ2-7, with 10 bases identical to TRBD2. V was clipped by 5 bases and J by 1 base; unmatched bases: 5. CDR1 and CDR2 (germline): LGHNA, YSLEER. The CDR3 has 15 residues. Written as DNA, the CDR3 is TGCGCCAGCAGCAAGGCACTAGCGGGGTCCTACGAGCAGTACTTC. Translation: CASSKALAGSYEQYF.

This rearrangement joins TRBV7-9 to TRBJ1-2, with TRBD1 identical over 8 bases. V lost 4 bases and J lost 10; bases outside the gene matches: 11. This CDR3 region has 14 residues. Per the germline V gene, CDR1 is SEHNR and CDR2 is FQNEAQ (reference sequence). As DNA, the CDR3 is TGTGCCAGCAGCTCCCCGGGCAGGGGGCTTGTCTACACCTTC. Its translation: CASSSPGRGLVYTF.

This sequence joins TRBV5-1 and TRBJ1-1, with 10 bases aligning to TRBD1. CDR1 SGHRS and CDR2 YFSETQ come from the germline V gene. The V gene end was trimmed by 4 bases and the J gene end by 10 bases; junction bases not matched to a gene: 7. This CDR3 comprises 13 residues. The CDR3 DNA reads as TGCGCCAGCAGCCTACGGACAGGGGGTCGAGCTTTCTTT. Encoded protein: CASSLRTGGRAFF.

The chain links TRBV15 to TRBJ2-1, with 7 bases lining up with TRBD2. The CDR3 has 16 amino acids. CDR1 LNHNV and CDR2 YYDKDF come from the germline V gene (reference sequence). Germline trimming cut 0 bases from V and 0 bases from J; bases unmatched to any gene: 2. The CDR3 sequence: CATSREAGSSYNEQFF. In DNA, the CDR3 is TGTGCCACCAGCAGAGAAGCGGGGAGCTCCTACAATGAGCAGTTCTTC.

The chain has TRBV9 and TRBJ1-2, with 7 bases aligning to TRBD1. Germline trimming cut 2 bases from V and 8 bases from J; bases unmatched to any gene: 12. The CDR3 loop spans 15 amino acids. Germline V lookup: CDR1 SGDLS, CDR2 YYNGEE. The CDR3 protein is CASSVNLQGRVGYTF. The CDR3 DNA reads as TGTGCCAGCAGCGTGAACTTACAGGGGAGAGTAGGCTACACCTTC.

V and J are TRBV5-4 and TRBJ1-1, with TRBD1 matching 9 bases. This CDR3 region has 14 residues. J gave up 5 bases and V 4 bases, and 6 bases lay outside the gene matches. In germline, CDR1 is SGHNT, CDR2 YYREEE (reference sequence). CDR3: CASSGGQGRTEAFF. In nucleotides, the CDR3 is TGTGCCAGCAGCGGGGGACAGGGCAGGACTGAAGCTTTCTTT. The full variable domain, its missing parts supplied by reference TRBV5-4 and TRBJ1-1, is ETGVTQSPTHLIKTRGQQVTLRCSSQSGHNTVSWYQQALGQGPQFIFQYYREEENGRGNFPPRFSGLQFPNYSSELNVNALELDDSALYLCASSGGQGRTEAFFGQGTRLTVV.

The CDR3 here is CASSPVGPWEAEAFF. CDR3 DNA: TGTGCCAGCAGTCCGGTAGGACCATGGGAGGCTGAAGCTTTCTTT. The chain couples TRBV27 to TRBJ1-1, with D uncertain. Germline loops: CDR1 MNHEY, CDR2 SMNVEV (reference sequence). V lost 5 bases to trimming and J lost 6 bases, with 19 bases between them. This CDR3 is 15 amino acids long.

This sequence joins TRBV5-4 and TRBJ1-2; TRBD1 aligns across 12 bases. Trimming took 4 bases from V and 12 from J; bases not matched to a gene: 10. CDR1 and CDR2 (germline): SGHNT, YYREEE (reference sequence). This CDR3 spans 14 amino acids. CDR3 residues: CASSPSGTGGADTF. CDR3 coding DNA: TGTGCCAGCAGCCCATCCGGGACAGGGGGCGCTGACACCTTC. Variable domain in full (rest from reference TRBV5-4 and TRBJ1-2): ETGVTQSPTHLIKTRGQQVTLRCSSQSGHNTVSWYQQALGQGPQFIFQYYREEENGRGNFPPRFSGLQFPNYSSELNVNALELDDSALYLCASSPSGTGGADTFGSGTRLTVV.

This clone was seen only a few times. At the DNA level, this CDR3 is encoded by other sequences in the same sample as well. This chain joins TRBV27 and TRBJ1-1, with D tentatively TRBD1 (6 bases). The CDR3 runs to 13 residues. V shed 5 bases and J shed 4 bases, with 11 bases lying between them. Germline values: CDR1 MNHEY, CDR2 SMNVEV (reference sequence). As DNA, the CDR3 is TGTGCCAGCAGTCTGGGAGGGGGCACTGAAGCTTTCTTT. Translation: CASSLGGGTEAFF.

The rearrangement joins TRBV19 to TRBJ2-6; 10 bases align to TRBD1. CDR1 is LNHDA and CDR2 is SQIVND in the germline V gene (reference sequence). This CDR3 is built from 17 residues. With 6 bases clipped from V and 2 bases from J, the junction kept 7 bases outside the gene matches. The CDR3 region is CASRGTGALPGANVLTF. The CDR3, as DNA: TGTGCCAGTAGGGGGACAGGGGCCCTACCTGGGGCCAACGTCCTGACTTTC. Together with reference TRBV19 and TRBJ2-6, the CDR3 gives the full variable domain: DGGITQSPKYLFRKEGQNVTLSCEQNLNHDAMYWYRQDPGQGLRLIYYSQIVNDFQKGDIAEGYSVSREKKESFPLTVTSAQKNPTAFYLCASRGTGALPGANVLTFGAGSRLTVL.

The V and J genes are TRBV18 and TRBJ1-1; no clear D gene. The CDR3 extends over 15 amino acids. V was cut by 1 base and J by 3 bases, with 12 bases left in between. Germline CDR1 and CDR2: KGHSH and LQKENI. CDR3 residues: CASSPRPDGDTEAFF. The CDR3 DNA follows: TGTGCCAGCTCACCACGACCCGACGGGGACACTGAAGCTTTCTTT.

This clone showed up just once. The genes are TRBV28 and TRBJ1-1, with 7 bases lining up with TRBD1. The CDR3 runs to 13 residues. With 10 bases clipped from V and 2 bases from J, the junction kept 7 bases outside the gene matches. The germline V gene has CDR1 MDHEN and CDR2 SYDVKM. DNA of the CDR3: TGTGCCACTCCAAGGGACAGAAACACTGAAGCTTTCTTT. Translated: CATPRDRNTEAFF.

V and J are TRBV11-2 and TRBJ2-3, with 10 bases that match TRBD2. Germline V gene data show CDR1 as SGHAT and CDR2 as FQNNGV. V shed 5 bases, J shed 4 bases, and the junction held 6 bases outside the gene matches. CDR3 size: 15 residues. CDR3 in DNA: TGTGCCAGCAGCCCTTGGACTAGCGGATCAGATACGCAGTATTTT. This translates into CASSPWTSGSDTQYF.

The chain links TRBV30 to TRBJ1-1; maybe TRBD1 (5 bases). The CDR3 contains 14 residues. From germline, CDR1 is GTSNPN and CDR2 SVGIG (reference sequence). Trimming removed 5 bases at V and 2 bases at J, with 15 bases between. CDR3 bases: TGTGCCTGGGGGCGGGGGGGGAGTAACACTGAAGCTTTCTTT. This encodes CAWGRGGSNTEAFF.

This chain uses TRBV6-5 with TRBJ1-5; D is ambiguous. This CDR3 region has 12 residues. Trimming removed 8 bases at V and 4 bases at J, with 9 bases between. CDR1 and CDR2 from the germline V gene are MNHEY and SVGAGI. The CDR3 spells CASGLGNQPQHF. The CDR3 DNA follows: TGTGCCAGCGGACTGGGGAATCAGCCCCAGCATTTT.

J is TRBJ2-1 and V is TRBV12-5; the D is unclear. This CDR3 has 9 amino acids. The V gene's germline CDR1 is LGHNT and CDR2 FRNRAP. Trimming pared 3 bases from V and 12 bases from J, leaving 3 bases between. CDR3 nucleotides: TGTGCTAGTGGTTTCGGGCAGTTCTTC. Its protein product is CASGFGQFF. Based on the CDR3 plus reference TRBV12-5 and TRBJ2-1, the full variable domain is DARVTQTPRHKVTEMGQEVTMRCQPILGHNTVFWYRQTMMQGLELLAYFRNRAPLDDSGMPKDRFSAEMPDATLATLKIQPSEPRDSAVYFCASGFGQFFGPGTRLTVL.

The rearrangement joins TRBV7-3 to TRBJ2-2; the match to TRBD2 covers 11 bases. CDR1 SGHTA and CDR2 FQGTGA come from the germline V gene. The CDR3 covers 16 residues. V shed 4 bases and J 5 bases; nucleotides not matched to a gene: 6. In DNA, the CDR3 is TGTGCCAGCAGCTATAGCGGGGGGGCTGGTACCGGGGAGCTGTTTTTT. Its protein product is CASSYSGGAGTGELFF.

The V call is TRBV27, the J call TRBJ1-1, with 8 nucleotides matching TRBD1. There are 17 residues in the CDR3. CDR1 MNHEY and CDR2 SMNVEV come from the germline V gene (reference sequence). V was clipped by 6 bases and J by 5 bases; unmatched bases: 17. CDR3 sequence (DNA): TGTGCCAGCAGATCACCTGCCGGGACAGGAAGTGGGACTGAAGCTTTCTTT. Amino acid sequence: CASRSPAGTGSGTEAFF.

The chain carries TRBV7-9 and TRBJ2-7; possibly TRBD1 for D (5 bases). The CDR3 is 15 amino acids. Germline V gives CDR1 SEHNR, CDR2 FQNEAQ (reference sequence). V was pared by 5 bases and J by 2 bases, with 16 bases between. The CDR3 protein is CASSPPWGRTYEQYF. CDR3 sequence (DNA): TGTGCCAGCAGCCCCCCTTGGGGCAGAACCTACGAGCAGTACTTC.

The rearrangement uses TRBV5-4 and TRBJ1-1; 7 bases fit TRBD1. V dropped 3 bases and J dropped 0; count of bases not matched to a gene: 5. CDR1 SGHNT and CDR2 YYREEE come from the germline V gene (reference sequence). The CDR3 is made up of 15 amino acids. The CDR3 region is CASSSNRGLNTEAFF. CDR3 nucleotides: TGTGCCAGCAGCTCGAATAGGGGGCTGAACACTGAAGCTTTCTTT. The full variable domain, with the rest looked up from reference TRBV5-4 and TRBJ1-1, is ETGVTQSPTHLIKTRGQQVTLRCSSQSGHNTVSWYQQALGQGPQFIFQYYREEENGRGNFPPRFSGLQFPNYSSELNVNALELDDSALYLCASSSNRGLNTEAFFGQGTRLTVV.

This CDR3 reads CASSSWRDRAGQPQHF. The CDR3 bases are TGTGCCAGCAGTTCATGGCGGGACAGGGCCGGTCAGCCCCAGCATTTT. The chain links TRBV28 to TRBJ1-5, with TRBD1 matching over 9 bases. Unmatched junction bases numbered 10, after V lost 4 bases and J lost 6 bases. Germline loops: CDR1 MDHEN, CDR2 SYDVKM. This CDR3 spans 16 amino acids.

This chain joins TRBV2 and TRBJ2-5; D remains ambiguous. Germline CDR1 SNHLY, CDR2 FYNNEI. The CDR3 is 13 residues long. V was clipped by 10 bases and J by 0 bases, with 12 bases between them. The CDR3 spells CATRQYHQETQYF. DNA for the CDR3: TGTGCCACCCGACAATACCACCAAGAGACCCAGTACTTC. The full variable domain, in which reference TRBV2 and TRBJ2-5 provide the parts outside the CDR3, is EPEVTQTPSHQVTQMGQEVILRCVPISNHLYFYWYRQILGQKVEFLVSFYNNEISEKSEIFDDQFSVERPDGSNFTLKIRSTKLEDSAMYFCATRQYHQETQYFGPGTRLLVL.

This chain connects TRBV30 to TRBJ1-1; TRBD1 matches at 7 bases. The CDR3 is made up of 14 amino acids. V dropped 1 base and J dropped 1; count of bases not matched to a gene: 3. Per germline, CDR1 GTSNPN and CDR2 SVGIG (reference sequence). The CDR3 DNA is TGTGCCTGGAGTGAAGACAGGGCGAACACTGAAGCTTTCTTT. Its protein is CAWSEDRANTEAFF.